The 17 T cell receptor beta chains below come from one sample, sequenced in a study of shared clonotypes between healthy human individuals. Assay used: immunoSEQ multiplex PCR; TCRdb lists only in-frame clones, some missing. Of about 2.2 million clones listed, around 93% are singletons. Naive CD8 cells lacked CD45RO, underwent positive selection for CCR7 and left out terminally differentiated effector memory CD45RA+ cells. Source material: naive CD8+ T cells from PBMCs. These receptors were collected from a man in his late teens or twenties in good health. Some clones in this sample may be carry-over from other donors' samples.

J is TRBJ2-7 and V is TRBV7-9, with D perhaps being TRBD1 or TRBD2 (5 bases each). The germline gives CDR1 SEHNR, CDR2 FQNEAQ (reference sequence). The CDR3 consists of 15 residues. V lost 4 bases, J lost 3 bases, and 16 bases lay in between. DNA for the CDR3: TGTGCCAGCAGCTCCCTCGAGGGACCGTTCTACGAGCAGTACTTC. The encoded protein is CASSSLEGPFYEQYF.

The gene calls are TRBV6-1 and TRBJ1-5, with D unresolved. The CDR3 sequence is 14 residues long. Per the germline V gene, CDR1 is MNHNS and CDR2 is SASEGT. Trimming stripped 7 bases from V and 3 bases from J, with 13 bases between. The chain's CDR3 is CASKSYSYNQPQHF. The DNA of the CDR3 is TGTGCCAGCAAGAGTTACAGTTACAATCAGCCCCAGCATTTT.

This rearrangement joins TRBV27 to TRBJ1-2, with D perhaps TRBD1 (5 bases). The CDR3 covers 14 residues. The V end was cut by 2 bases, the J end by 5 bases, with 12 bases between. Germline V CDR1 and CDR2: MNHEY, SMNVEV (reference sequence). Here the CDR3 DNA reads TGTGCCAGCAGTTTAGGGGGATTGGAGTATGGCTACACCTTC. Protein: CASSLGGLEYGYTF.

The chain links TRBV9 to TRBJ2-3; TRBD2 matches at 10 bases. The junction had 5 bases not matched to a gene; V was cut back by 4 bases and J by 0 bases. CDR3 length equals 16 residues. Germline V gene lookup returns CDR1 SGDLS and CDR2 YYNGEE. The CDR3 protein is CASSKPTSGSTDTQYF. CDR3 DNA: TGTGCCAGCAGCAAACCGACTAGCGGGAGCACAGATACGCAGTATTTT.

The rearrangement joins TRBV7-3 to TRBJ2-2, with 10 positions matching TRBD2. Germline trimming cut 8 bases from V and 2 bases from J; bases unmatched to any gene: 2. Germline-derived CDR1 and CDR2 are SGHTA and FQGTGA. The CDR3 spans 14 residues. CDR3 coding DNA: TGTGCCAGCGGACTAGCGGCAAACACCGGGGAGCTGTTTTTT. The encoded protein is CASGLAANTGELFF.

This chain connects TRBV19 to TRBJ1-1; D gene uncertain. The germline V and J ends were trimmed by 5 bases and 5 bases, with 12 bases remaining between them. The CDR3 totals 13 residues. Germline assignment: CDR1 LNHDA and CDR2 SQIVND (reference sequence). CDR3 loop: CASSGPAGTEAFF. In DNA form, the CDR3 reads TGTGCCAGTAGTGGACCAGCCGGTACTGAAGCTTTCTTT.

The chain recombines TRBV19 with TRBJ2-7, with TRBD1 matching 9 bases. This CDR3 has 14 residues. With V trimmed by 9 bases and J by 4 bases, 10 bases remained unmatched. Germline V gene sequence: CDR1 LNHDA, CDR2 SQIVND (reference sequence). The CDR3 DNA is TGTGCCAGCTCCGTGGGGACAGGGACGTACGAGCAGTACTTC. Protein product: CASSVGTGTYEQYF.

This chain's CDR3 is CATSASAEGDTQYF. CDR3 sequence (DNA): TGTGCCACCAGCGCTTCGGCGGAGGGGGATACGCAGTATTTT. The V call is TRBV15, the J call TRBJ2-3, with D possibly being TRBD2 (6 bases). The CDR3 length is 14 residues. Between the trimmed V and J ends, which lost 5 bases and 6 bases, there was a span of 15 bases. CDR1 and CDR2 from the germline V gene are LNHNV and YYDKDF (reference sequence). The full variable domain, in which reference TRBV15 and TRBJ2-3 provide the parts outside the CDR3, is DAMVIQNPRYQVTQFGKPVTLSCSQTLNHNVMYWYQQKSSQAPKLLFHYYDKDFNNEADTPDNFQSRRPNTSFCFLDIRSPGLGDTAMYLCATSASAEGDTQYFGPGTRLTVL.

A remark on this clone: The same CDR3 can be traced to other DNA sequences in this sample. The chain employs TRBV4-3 and TRBJ2-7; 12 nucleotides align to TRBD2. Unmatched junction bases numbered 4, after V lost 4 bases and J lost 3 bases. In germline, CDR1 is LGHNA, CDR2 YSLEER. CDR3 length: 15 residues. The chain's CDR3 is CASSPGLAGLYEQYF. The CDR3 DNA follows: TGCGCCAGCAGCCCTGGACTAGCGGGACTCTACGAGCAGTACTTC.

This sequence joins TRBV6-6 and TRBJ2-3; a weak D match, TRBD2 (5 bases). The CDR3 consists of 16 residues. Trimming shortened V by 2 bases and J by 2 bases, and 14 bases separated the two germline ends. The germline V gene has CDR1 MNHNY and CDR2 SVGAGI (reference sequence). CDR3 region: CASSYESSPLTDTQYF. CDR3 nucleotides: TGTGCCAGCAGTTACGAGTCTAGCCCTCTCACAGATACGCAGTATTTT.

A remark on this clone: Other DNA sequences of this sample code for an identical CDR3. The chain carries TRBV19 and TRBJ2-7; 10 bases match TRBD1. CDR1 LNHDA and CDR2 SQIVND come from the germline V gene (reference sequence). With 6 bases clipped from V and 3 bases from J, the junction kept 5 bases outside the gene matches. CDR3 size: 14 residues. The CDR3: CASSPGTGVYEQYF. CDR3 coding DNA: TGTGCCAGTAGCCCCGGGACAGGGGTCTACGAGCAGTACTTC.

V is TRBV6-1 and J is TRBJ2-1; 11 positions match TRBD2. J was trimmed by 9 bases and V by 6 bases; bases with no gene match: 10. Germline V CDR1 and CDR2: MNHNS, SASEGT. CDR3 size: 15 residues. CDR3 coding DNA: TGTGCCAGCAGCCTACTAGCGGGAGATATCCGTGAGCAGTTCTTC. It yields the protein CASSLLAGDIREQFF.

On this clone itself: The same CDR3 also results from other DNA sequences found in this sample. This sequence joins TRBV19 and TRBJ2-7; the match to TRBD2 covers 12 bases. The CDR3 spans 15 residues. Germline V gives CDR1 LNHDA, CDR2 SQIVND (reference sequence). The trim removed 3 bases at V and 1 base at J, leaving 1 base unmatched. The CDR3 DNA reads TGTGCCAGTAGTATCGGGACTAGCGGGTCCTACGAGCAGTACTTC. Translating gives CASSIGTSGSYEQYF.

This clone was seen more than once but under ten times. This chain uses TRBV19 with TRBJ1-5, with D possibly being TRBD1 (5 bases). In germline, CDR1 is LNHDA, CDR2 SQIVND (reference sequence). The V gene lost 2 bases and the J gene lost 3 bases, with 11 bases spanning the gap. The CDR3 contains 15 residues. The DNA for the CDR3 is TGTGCCAGTAGTATATCTTCAGGGACCAATCAGCCCCAGCATTTT. It specifies CASSISSGTNQPQHF.

This clone occurred once. The chain combines TRBV14 with TRBJ2-1, with 10 bases fitting TRBD2. Germline loops: CDR1 SGHDN, CDR2 FVKESK. V dropped 3 bases and J dropped 5; count of bases not matched to a gene: 4. The CDR3 loop spans 15 amino acids. The CDR3 region is CASSQLAGVNNEQFF. CDR3 sequence (DNA): TGTGCCAGCAGCCAGCTAGCGGGGGTTAACAATGAGCAGTTCTTC.

The chain carries TRBV7-3 and TRBJ2-1; D call uncertain. The CDR3 contains 13 residues. Germline V CDR1 and CDR2: SGHTA, FQGTGA. V lost 5 bases to trimming and J lost 3 bases, with 8 bases between them. The CDR3 protein is CASSPDRYNEQFF. CDR3 bases: TGTGCCAGCAGCCCGGACCGCTACAATGAGCAGTTCTTC.

This chain joins TRBV9 and TRBJ1-1, with 10 bases aligning to TRBD1. The CDR3 length is 16 residues. The germline V gene encodes CDR1 SGDLS and CDR2 YYNGEE. V lost 4 bases and J lost 1; bases outside the gene matches: 7. CDR3 sequence: CASSLGQGGWNTEAFF. CDR3 in DNA: TGTGCCAGCAGCCTAGGACAGGGGGGGTGGAACACTGAAGCTTTCTTT.